There are many counts of the clone carrying this TCR beta chain. V lost 6 bases to trimming and J lost 4 bases, with 17 bases between them. The length of the CDR3 is 15 residues. TCR cDNA received a 3' ligated oligonucleotide that carried a UMI. This record belongs to a study of naive and memory T cell subsets. Four PCR rounds used nested alpha and beta constant region primers plus the SP2 primer. MiXCR, applied by TCRdb to the 5' RACE reads, yields one record per CDR3 protein. The profile shows more than 60,000 distinct CDR3 sequences, 6% to 8.5% of them singletons. This receptor was identified in a female donor in good health. The chain employs TRBV12-3 or TRBV12-4 and TRBJ2-3; D is perhaps TRBD2 (7 bases). The CDR3 region has the DNA TGTGCCAGCAGCGAACAGGGAGGGCTCGCAGATACGCAGTATTTT. Translated: CASSEQGGLADTQYF.